The source of this T cell receptor (beta chain) is a study of blood T cell repertoires in COVID-19. The wider study: Spain, Italy and the United States supplied samples that represented acute and convalescent COVID-19. Sources were T cells, B-cell-depleted T cells, or PBMCs; the material itself was cDNA or gDNA.

Methods used by the authors: Quantification of nucleated cells was approximated via reference gene primer amplification. Only in-frame clones appear in the TCRdb table, and some are missing; sequencing was by immunoSEQ multiplex PCR. V and J calls and clone size are those listed in that table; D and trimming were worked out from the DNA. The sample lists 65,000 to 95,000 clones; approximately 80% were seen once. This receptor was identified in a woman aged 40 to 50 with active or convalescent COVID-19. Sequencing was done on a sample of peripheral blood.

The CDR3 spells CASSSPGTGGNQPQHF. The DNA of the CDR3 is TGTGCCAGCAGCTCCCCCGGGACAGGGGGCAATCAGCCCCAGCATTTT. This rearrangement joins TRBV7-9 to TRBJ1-5, with 10 bases matching TRBD1. This CDR3 spans 16 amino acids. Trimming cost V 4 bases and J 2 bases; bases outside gene matches: 5. Germline V gene lookup returns CDR1 SEHNR and CDR2 FQNEAQ (reference sequence).